Listed below are T cell receptor beta chains from one sample, sequenced in a study of neoadjuvant anti-PD-1 for oral cavity cancer. The method was immunoSEQ multiplex PCR; TCRdb's version includes in-frame clones alone and lacks a portion of them. The table has approximately 10,000 clones, 60% to 75% seen once; the top ten hold 4.5%. The starting material was PBMCs, obtained after nivolumab (anti-PD-1) treatment. All receptors derive from a person between 40 and 80 years old with oral cavity squamous cell carcinoma. Both conserved end residues are part of each CDR3. D genes are given only for firm matches. Size is stated for part of the rows, as once, few or many counts, or as a class when the clone is expanded.

V gene	clone size	D gene	J gene	CDR3 protein	CDR3 DNA
TRBV19	.	TRBD1	TRBJ1-6	CASSIFGQASSYNSPLHF	TGTGCCAGTAGTATTTTCGGACAGGCCAGCTCCTATAATTCACCCCTCCACTTT
TRBV5-1	once	.	TRBJ1-2	CASSLEAPLYGYTF	TGCGCCAGCAGCTTGGAAGCCCCCCTCTATGGCTACACCTTC
TRBV7-6	few	TRBD1	TRBJ2-7	CASSSTGESHEQYF	TGTGCCAGCAGCTCGACAGGGGAATCCCACGAGCAGTACTTC
TRBV6-1	.	TRBD2	TRBJ2-1	CASSEGASGGINEQFF	TGTGCCAGCAGTGAAGGAGCTAGCGGGGGGATTAATGAGCAGTTCTTC
TRBV19	.	.	TRBJ1-3	CASSIGLSSGNTIYF	TGTGCCAGTAGTATTGGGTTGAGCTCTGGAAACACCATATATTTT
TRBV4-1	few	TRBD1	TRBJ1-1	CASSPGWGTGKGTEAFF	TGCGCCAGCAGCCCCGGATGGGGGACAGGGAAGGGAACTGAAGCTTTCTTT
TRBV6-5	.	.	TRBJ1-6	CASSYSTGVGGSPLHF	TGTGCCAGCAGTTACTCGACTGGGGTAGGAGGCTCACCCCTCCACTTT
TRBV20-1	.	.	TRBJ2-5	CSAAPGETQYF	TGCAGTGCTGCCCCCGGGGAGACCCAGTACTTC
TRBV12-2	.	.	TRBJ2-3	CASRLGRGRTDTQYF	TGTGCAAGTCGCTTAGGCAGGGGGCGCACAGATACGCAGTATTTT
TRBV2	.	TRBD2	TRBJ2-5	CASMVLAGEETQYF	TGTGCCAGCATGGTACTAGCGGGAGAAGAGACCCAGTACTTC
TRBV6-1	.	.	TRBJ2-2	CATGPTAGELFF	TGTGCCACAGGCCCGACTGCCGGGGAGCTGTTTTTT
TRBV25-1	.	TRBD1	TRBJ2-3	CASSEAGGASTDTQYF	TGTGCCAGCAGTGAGGCAGGGGGCGCTAGCACAGATACGCAGTATTTT
TRBV6-1	.	.	TRBJ2-3	CASSENRKIRTDTQYF	TGTGCCAGCAGTGAAAACAGGAAGATTAGGACAGATACGCAGTATTTT
TRBV29-1	.	.	TRBJ1-2	CSVEGTGGSYGYTF	TGCAGCGTTGAAGGGACGGGGGGGTCTTATGGCTACACCTTC
TRBV6-1	.	TRBD1	TRBJ2-6	CASSEAGQGAAGANVLTF	TGTGCCAGCAGTGAAGCGGGACAGGGGGCTGCTGGGGCCAACGTCCTGACTTTC
TRBV5-6	few	.	TRBJ1-4	CASTSGLGRSEKLFF	TGTGCCAGCACCTCCGGCCTGGGTCGGAGTGAAAAACTGTTTTTT
TRBV7-9	few	TRBD1	TRBJ1-3	CASSRQGFSGNTIYF	TGTGCCAGCAGCCGACAGGGGTTCTCTGGAAACACCATATATTTT
TRBV27	.	TRBD1	TRBJ2-3	CASSLLGTGSSDTQYF	TGTGCCAGCAGTTTACTAGGGACAGGGTCTTCAGATACGCAGTATTTT
TRBV5-1	.	.	TRBJ1-1	CASSFQGDTEAFF	TGCGCCAGCAGCTTCCAGGGAGACACTGAAGCTTTCTTT
TRBV29-1	once	.	TRBJ2-1	CSVDRSWVNNEQFF	TGCAGCGTTGACCGTAGCTGGGTGAACAATGAGCAGTTCTTC
TRBV6-5	.	.	TRBJ2-2	CASGVFSGELFF	TGTGCCAGCGGGGTTTTCTCCGGGGAGCTGTTTTTT
TRBV6-6	.	.	TRBJ1-1	CASSAETWGTEAFF	TGTGCCAGCAGCGCTGAGACGTGGGGCACTGAAGCTTTCTTT
TRBV6-1	.	.	TRBJ1-1	CASSENAGNTEAFF	TGTGCCAGCAGTGAAAATGCAGGGAACACTGAAGCTTTCTTT
TRBV5-1	.	TRBD1	TRBJ1-3	CASSLGLRGPGGGNTIYF	TGCGCCAGCAGCTTGGGATTAAGGGGGCCAGGCGGAGGAAACACCATATATTTT
TRBV9	few	TRBD1	TRBJ1-2	CASSVEGQGAGYTF	TGTGCCAGCAGCGTAGAGGGACAGGGCGCTGGCTACACCTTC
TRBV2	.	.	TRBJ1-2	CASSGGERLRSDGYTF	TGTGCCAGCAGTGGGGGCGAGAGGCTTCGGAGCGACGGCTACACCTTC
TRBV2	.	TRBD2	TRBJ2-1	CASRPRGTSAYNEQFF	TGTGCCAGCAGACCTAGAGGGACTAGTGCCTACAATGAGCAGTTCTTC
TRBV25-1	once	TRBD1	TRBJ1-2	CASSEFAGGRYGYTF	TGTGCCAGCAGTGAATTCGCAGGGGGTCGGTATGGCTACACCTTC
TRBV5-6	few	TRBD1	TRBJ2-5	CASSSRDRVAETQYF	TGTGCCAGCAGCTCACGGGACAGGGTAGCAGAGACCCAGTACTTC
TRBV7-6	once	TRBD1	TRBJ2-7	CASSLAKGANYEQYF	TGTGCCAGCAGCTTAGCTAAGGGGGCGAATTACGAGCAGTACTTC
TRBV15	.	.	TRBJ1-1	CATSRRVGNTEAFF	TGTGCCACCAGCAGAAGGGTAGGGAACACTGAAGCTTTCTTT
TRBV7-9	.	.	TRBJ1-1	CASSLAGPTEAFF	TGTGCCAGCAGCTTAGCAGGGCCCACTGAAGCTTTCTTT
TRBV11-1	.	.	TRBJ2-3	CASSLRVSSADTQYF	TGTGCCAGCAGCCTCAGGGTTTCATCTGCAGATACGCAGTATTTT
TRBV7-8	.	.	TRBJ2-6	CASREGGANVLTF	TGTGCCAGCAGGGAAGGTGGGGCCAACGTCCTGACTTTC
TRBV7-9	.	.	TRBJ1-5	CASSLGGGHQPQHF	TGTGCCAGCAGCTTAGGCGGGGGGCATCAGCCCCAGCATTTT
TRBV9	few	.	TRBJ1-3	CASSVKSGSGNTIYF	TGTGCCAGCAGCGTAAAATCAGGCTCTGGAAACACCATATATTTT
TRBV28	once	.	TRBJ2-7	CASSLTSSEQYF	TGTGCCAGCAGTTTAACGAGTAGCGAGCAGTACTTC
TRBV15	few	.	TRBJ2-5	CATSRDGAVEETQYF	TGTGCCACCAGCAGAGATGGAGCAGTCGAAGAGACCCAGTACTTC
TRBV10-3	few	.	TRBJ1-1	CAISDLLGGTEAFF	TGTGCCATCAGTGATTTGTTGGGGGGCACTGAAGCTTTCTTT
TRBV4-1	.	.	TRBJ2-5	CASSQVRGQETQYF	TGCGCCAGCAGCCAAGTTCGGGGTCAAGAGACCCAGTACTTC
TRBV5-1	once	.	TRBJ1-1	CASSGTVMNTEAFF	TGCGCCAGCAGCGGTACAGTCATGAACACTGAAGCTTTCTTT
TRBV10-3	.	.	TRBJ1-1	CAISERGLVEAFF	TGTGCCATCAGTGAGCGGGGGTTGGTTGAAGCTTTCTTT
TRBV2	few	.	TRBJ2-7	CASRPRTYEQYF	TGTGCCAGCAGGCCTCGAACCTACGAGCAGTACTTC
TRBV19	.	.	TRBJ2-1	CASSIQDSYNEQFF	TGTGCCAGTAGTATCCAGGATTCCTACAATGAGCAGTTCTTC
TRBV4-2	once	.	TRBJ2-1	CASSRPPGSYNEQFF	TGTGCCAGCAGCCGCCCACCGGGCTCCTACAATGAGCAGTTCTTC
TRBV7-6	.	TRBD1	TRBJ1-2	CASSLFRGGSNYGYTF	TGTGCCAGCAGCTTATTTCGAGGGGGCAGTAACTATGGCTACACCTTC
TRBV11-2	once	TRBD2	TRBJ2-1	CASSLVFSGRSDEQFF	TGTGCCAGCAGCTTAGTTTTTAGCGGGAGGTCGGATGAGCAGTTCTTC
TRBV27	.	TRBD1	TRBJ2-3	CASSKGQNLGNTQYF	TGTGCCAGCAGTAAGGGACAGAACCTGGGAAATACGCAGTATTTT